The entry below describes one TCR beta chain. Its antigen is undetermined. Using immunoSEQ multiplex PCR, the repertoire was profiled, and TCRdb retains in-frame clones only, with some absent. The table lists some 150,000 clones, just over 90% of them singletons. This sample is drawn from a study of T cell responses to AZD1222 COVID-19 vaccine. Across the study: Pooling covered second doses at about 4 or about 12 weeks.

Study-level points and caveats: Variant regions that are unmutated are reportedly the target of nearly half of spike-specific TCRs. Spike regions recognized by vaccine-associated CD4 TCRs spanned the protein, led by 160-218 and 743-854. Baseline testing showed seropositivity in only six AZD1222 recipients.

Sequencing used peripheral blood, obtained on day 0 of AZD1222 vaccination. This TCR came from an adult in good health.

The CDR3 bases are TGTGCCACACAGACAGGGGTTGACTATGGCTACACCTTC. The encoded protein is CATQTGVDYGYTF. The chain couples TRBV28 to TRBJ1-2, with 8 positions matching TRBD1. Germline CDR1 is MDHEN and CDR2 is SYDVKM. J gave up 3 bases and V 10 bases, and 7 bases lay outside the gene matches. The CDR3 consists of 13 residues.